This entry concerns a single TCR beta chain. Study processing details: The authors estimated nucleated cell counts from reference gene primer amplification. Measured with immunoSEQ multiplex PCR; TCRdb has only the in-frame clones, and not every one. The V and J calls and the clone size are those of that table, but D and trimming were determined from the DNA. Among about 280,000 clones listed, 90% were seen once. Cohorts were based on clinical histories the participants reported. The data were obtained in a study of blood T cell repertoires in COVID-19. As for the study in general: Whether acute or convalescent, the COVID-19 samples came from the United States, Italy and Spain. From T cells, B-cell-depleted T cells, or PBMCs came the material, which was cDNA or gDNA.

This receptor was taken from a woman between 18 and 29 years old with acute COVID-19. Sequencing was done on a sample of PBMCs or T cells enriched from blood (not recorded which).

Here the CDR3 DNA reads TGTGCCTGGAGTCGGACTAGCGGTGCTGATACGCAGTATTTT. Translated, it gives CAWSRTSGADTQYF. The genes are TRBV30 and TRBJ2-3; TRBD2 matches at 10 bases. The CDR3 contains 14 residues. The germline gives CDR1 GTSNPN, CDR2 SVGIG (reference sequence). Germline trimming cut 2 bases from V and 6 bases from J; bases unmatched to any gene: 5.